This T cell receptor beta chain was observed in a study of CD8+ T cells in alopecia areata. Indicated treatment: oral pan-JAK inhibitor, 5-10 mg twice daily. RNA extraction and reverse transcription yielded cDNA as sequencing template. Clones were sequenced by immunoSEQ multiplex PCR, and TCRdb holds only the in-frame ones, with some missing. The data contain 120,000 or so clones, about 61% of them seen just once; the ten biggest clones take up around 30%. The CDR3 runs 16 residues. Germline assignment: CDR1 SGHRS and CDR2 YFSETQ. The V gene end was trimmed by 0 bases and the J gene end by 11 bases; junction bases not matched to a gene: 11.

The TCR was taken from a human donor with alopecia areata. This chain links TRBV5-1 with TRBJ1-1; 12 bases match TRBD1. The sequenced sample was CD8+ T cells sorted from blood, obtained at week 4, from a patient treated with tofacitinib. The CDR3 DNA reads as TGCGCCAGCAGCTTGGGCCCGGGACAGGGGGCCCCCGACGCTTTCTTT. It translates to CASSLGPGQGAPDAFF.